The 7 T cell receptor beta chains below all came from one sample that was sequenced in a study of T cell responses to AZD1222 COVID-19 vaccine. Assay used: immunoSEQ multiplex PCR; TCRdb lists only in-frame clones, some missing. The data contain 60,000 to 80,000 clones, roughly 85% of them singletons. The input for sequencing was peripheral blood, taken on day 0 of AZD1222 vaccination. These receptors were collected from an adult in good health.

Written as DNA, the CDR3 is TGTGCCAGCAGCGAACACCCCGGGACAGCTGGAAACACCATATATTTT. Its protein product is CASSEHPGTAGNTIYF. The chain uses TRBV6-1 and TRBJ1-3; the match to TRBD1 covers 7 bases. CDR3 size: 16 residues. V gave up 6 bases and J gave up 2 bases; unmatched junction bases: 10. Germline V lookup: CDR1 MNHNS, CDR2 SASEGT.

The chain combines TRBV5-5 with TRBJ2-1; 8 nucleotides align to TRBD2. Germline-derived CDR1 and CDR2 are SGHKS and YYEKEE (reference sequence). CDR3 length equals 15 residues. The ends lost 4 bases at V and 3 bases at J; junction bases unmatched: 6. The CDR3 is CASSPTSDGYNEQFF. CDR3 nucleotide sequence: TGTGCCAGCAGCCCGACTAGCGATGGCTACAATGAGCAGTTCTTC.

The chain recombines TRBV25-1 with TRBJ2-7; D remains ambiguous. V lost 6 bases, J lost 3 bases, and 6 bases lay in between. Germline V gene lookup returns CDR1 MGHDK and CDR2 SYGVNS. There are 11 residues in the CDR3. Here the CDR3 DNA reads TGTGCCAGCAGCCACATCTACGAGCAGTACTTC. This encodes CASSHIYEQYF.

J is TRBJ2-7 and V is TRBV3-1 (or the pseudogene TRBV3-2); perhaps TRBD1 as D (6 bases). The CDR3 runs 13 residues. From germline, CDR1 is LGHDT and CDR2 YNNKEL (reference sequence). V lost 5 bases and J lost 6, with 14 bases in between. In DNA form, the CDR3 reads TGTGCCAGCAGCTCTACAGGGAACTCCGAGCAGTACTTC. Amino acids: CASSSTGNSEQYF.

The chain is built from TRBV24-1 and TRBJ2-7, with 8 bases matching TRBD2. The CDR3 extends over 13 amino acids. V shed 7 bases and J 4 bases; nucleotides not matched to a gene: 5. Looked up from germline, CDR1 is KGHDR and CDR2 is SFDVKD. The CDR3 DNA sequence: TGTGCCACCAGCGGCGGGGGGCGGTACGAGCAGTACTTC. Translated: CATSGGGRYEQYF.

The V and J genes are TRBV6-5 and TRBJ1-3; D is unresolved. This CDR3 is 15 amino acids long. Trimming took 5 bases from V and 0 from J, leaving 11 bases between them. Germline CDR1 is MNHEY and CDR2 is SVGAGI. Written as DNA, the CDR3 is TGTGCCAGCAGTCCGGGTCCTAGCTCTGGAAACACCATATATTTT. Amino acids: CASSPGPSSGNTIYF.

The chain links TRBV6-5 to TRBJ1-5; 7 positions agree with TRBD1. Germline trimming cut 6 bases from V and 7 bases from J; bases unmatched to any gene: 9. This CDR3 is 14 amino acids long. Germline V gene lookup returns CDR1 MNHEY and CDR2 SVGAGI. This CDR3 reads CASRSDRDGQPQHF. In nucleotides, the CDR3 is TGTGCCAGCAGATCTGACAGGGATGGACAGCCCCAGCATTTT.